This T cell receptor beta chain was sequenced for a study of human T cells and chemical hapten exposure. Study-wide context: DPC 0.01% went on the upper back by patch test, with reading at 6 days.

How the authors handled the data: Samples ranged from about 23,224 to 690,600 TCRs, with a median of approximately 91,000. MiXCR, applied by TCRdb to the RACE reads, yields one record per CDR3 protein. The V and J calls and clone size come from TCRdb's table, not from the authors' own analysis. The sample holds about 14,000 distinct CDR3 sequences, around 17% seen once. The V segment lost 5 bases and the J segment 7 bases; nucleotides outside the gene matches: 8. This CDR3 region has 14 residues. This clonotype qualifies as medium-sized (0.01 to 0.1%). Documented time point: patch test 1, 2 weeks after DPC sensitization. Treatment noted: therapeutic diphenylcyclopropenone sensitization with weekly scalp DPC.

The clonotype was recovered from a woman in her twenties or thirties with alopecia areata. Some clones in this sample may be carry-over from other donors' samples. The V gene is TRBV12-3 or TRBV12-4, the J gene TRBJ2-1; 7 bases are a match to TRBD1. Sequenced material: whole blood, taken in connection with sensitization to the hapten diphenylcyclopropenone (DPC). The CDR3 loop is CASSHPGQINEQFF. The CDR3 nucleotides read TGTGCCAGCAGTCACCCGGGACAGATAAATGAGCAGTTCTTC.